This T cell receptor beta chain was captured by sequencing in a study of blood T cell repertoires in COVID-19. TCRdb's table, derived via immunoSEQ multiplex PCR, lists solely in-frame clones and lacks some. The sample shows some 50,000 clones, around 90% of them seen only once. The CDR3 runs to 14 residues. The V end was cut by 4 bases, the J end by 6 bases, with 13 bases between. In germline, CDR1 is SNHLY, CDR2 FYNNEI. This sequence was found in a man in his fifties or sixties with active COVID-19. This chain joins TRBV2 and TRBJ1-5; D remains unclear. The sequenced sample consisted of peripheral blood. The CDR3 nucleotides are TGTGCCAGCAGTGTTGGCCAGCGGACTCAGCCCCAGCATTTT. The encoded protein is CASSVGQRTQPQHF.